This T cell receptor (beta chain) was sequenced for a study of T cell responses to AZD1222 COVID-19 vaccine. In the case of this clone: Antigen unknown.

Whole-study results and caveats: Variant regions that are unmutated are reportedly the target of nearly half of spike-specific TCRs. At baseline, just 5 or 6 AZD1222 recipients tested seropositive.

Generated by immunoSEQ multiplex PCR, the TCRdb table keeps only in-frame clones and is missing some. The sample lists fewer than 200,000 clones, just over 90% occurring once. The CDR3 totals 15 residues. V was shortened by 3 bases and J by 0 bases, with 11 bases between the two germline ends. Germline V gene lookup returns CDR1 LNHDA and CDR2 SQIVND (reference sequence). The chain couples TRBV19 to TRBJ1-2; D is ambiguous. The clonotype originates from an adult who received the AZD1222 COVID-19 vaccine. The sequences come from peripheral blood, collected 28 days after the second AZD1222 dose. This chain's CDR3 is CASSMLTTANYGYTF. In DNA form, the CDR3 reads TGTGCCAGTAGTATGTTAACAACTGCTAACTATGGCTACACCTTC.